One T cell receptor (beta chain) is described in this entry. The target antigen is unknown. The data stem from a study of T cells in Graves' hyperthyroidism and ophthalmopathy. General study points: The model forecast ophthalmopathy, anticipating it by a median about 6.5 months before onset. From stable hyperthyroidism, ophthalmopathy was set apart by a 13 V-J model.

Diagnoses were made from clinical symptoms, serum measures (thyroxine and TRAb), thyroid ultrasound and orbital computed tomography. The V gene end was trimmed by 2 bases and the J gene end by 2 bases; junction bases not matched to a gene: 9. This CDR3 is 17 amino acids long. Germline V lookup: CDR1 SNHLY, CDR2 FYNNEI. TCR beta CDR3 sequences were amplified from RNA transcripts. The HTBI primer set drove a first-round RT-PCR of the TCR CDR3. MiXCR, run by TCRdb on the multiplex PCR reads, gives a single entry per CDR3 protein. The profile shows 550,000 to 700,000 distinct CDR3 sequences, around 42% of them singletons.

The rearrangement joins TRBV2 to TRBJ2-3; the match to TRBD1 covers 8 bases. The sequence came from an adult woman with Graves' disease, either hyperthyroidism or ophthalmopathy (not recorded which). The sample taken for sequencing was peripheral blood or thyroid tissue (not recorded which). The CDR3 spells CASSEPTGTGVTDTQYF. CDR3 nucleotide sequence: TGTGCCAGCAGTGAACCTACAGGGACAGGAGTCACAGATACGCAGTATTTT.